These 10 T cell receptor beta chains originate from one sample sequenced in a study of T cell responses to AZD1222 COVID-19 vaccine. TCRdb keeps only in-frame clones here, not all; method: immunoSEQ multiplex PCR. Here the sample spans under 150,000 clones, about 91% being singletons. The sequences come from peripheral blood, collected 28 days after the second AZD1222 dose. The origin of the receptors is an adult who received the AZD1222 COVID-19 vaccine.

The chain uses TRBV29-1 and TRBJ1-1, with D tentatively TRBD1 (6 bases). Trimming took 7 bases from V and 0 from J, leaving 9 bases between them. Germline V lookup: CDR1 SQVTM, CDR2 ANQGSEA. The CDR3 consists of 12 residues. This CDR3 is CSGDTLNTEAFF. Written as DNA, the CDR3 is TGCAGCGGGGACACCCTGAACACTGAAGCTTTCTTT.

The V and J genes are TRBV12-5 and TRBJ1-2, with D perhaps TRBD1 (5 bases). Germline V CDR1 and CDR2: LGHNT, FRNRAP. This CDR3 contains 13 residues. Trimming removed 1 base from V and 11 bases from J, with 14 bases in between. The CDR3 reads CASGLGTDRGYTF. CDR3 nucleotides: TGTGCTAGTGGTTTGGGAACTGACAGAGGGTACACCTTC.

This chain joins TRBV29-1 and TRBJ1-1; D might be TRBD1 (5 bases). The CDR3 loop spans 13 amino acids. Trimming left V 3 bases short and J 6 bases short, with 14 bases between. Germline values: CDR1 SQVTM, CDR2 ANQGSEA. The chain's CDR3 is CSVEAGITAEAFF. DNA of the CDR3: TGCAGCGTTGAGGCAGGGATAACAGCTGAAGCTTTCTTT.

This rearrangement joins TRBV10-2 to TRBJ1-5; D uncertain. With 8 bases removed from V and 0 bases from J, the gap between germline ends came to 14 bases. CDR1 is WSHSY and CDR2 is SAAADI in the germline V gene. CDR3 size: 15 residues. The CDR3 reads CASAGPDYSNQPQHF. The CDR3, as DNA: TGCGCCAGCGCGGGCCCTGATTATAGCAATCAGCCCCAGCATTTT.

The chain is built from TRBV7-2 and TRBJ2-3, with D possibly being TRBD2 (5 bases). Germline CDR1 is SGHTA and CDR2 is FQGNSA. V was shortened by 6 bases and J by 1 base, with 11 bases between the two germline ends. The CDR3 covers 14 residues. The CDR3 loop is CASSSRAGTDTQYF. The CDR3 DNA sequence: TGTGCCAGCAGTTCGAGGGCGGGCACAGATACGCAGTATTTT.

The chain has TRBV5-1 and TRBJ1-1; TRBD1 matches at 7 bases. V lost 7 bases and J lost 4; bases outside the gene matches: 7. Germline lookup yields CDR1 SGHRS and CDR2 YFSETQ. The CDR3 spans 13 residues. The CDR3 spells CASQTQGGTEAFF. The CDR3 DNA reads as TGCGCCAGCCAAACTCAGGGGGGCACTGAAGCTTTCTTT.

The V gene is TRBV5-1, the J gene TRBJ1-2, with no clear D. With 4 bases removed from V and 3 bases from J, the gap between germline ends came to 13 bases. Per the germline V gene, CDR1 is SGHRS and CDR2 is YFSETQ. There are 14 residues in the CDR3. CDR3 protein: CASSHLGGHYGYTF. The DNA of the CDR3 is TGCGCCAGCAGCCACCTCGGAGGGCACTATGGCTACACCTTC.

The rearrangement joins TRBV4-2 to TRBJ2-6; 9 bases are shared with TRBD1. V was clipped by 1 base and J by 1 base; unmatched bases: 11. The CDR3 covers 20 residues. Germline CDR1 reads LGHNA; CDR2 reads YNFKEQ. This CDR3 reads CASSQGRSGQGGSGANVLTF. As DNA, the CDR3 is TGTGCCAGCAGCCAAGGGCGATCGGGACAGGGTGGATCTGGGGCCAACGTCCTGACTTTC.

The rearrangement uses TRBV2 and TRBJ1-5; possible D gene TRBD1, 5 bases. The CDR3 is 15 residues long. V dropped 4 bases and J dropped 6 bases, with 16 bases sitting between them. Germline V CDR1 and CDR2: SNHLY, FYNNEI. Here the CDR3 reads CASSVRQGKAQPQHF. The CDR3 coding sequence is TGTGCCAGCAGTGTACGGCAGGGCAAGGCTCAGCCCCAGCATTTT.

The chain combines TRBV4-1 with TRBJ1-2, with D perhaps matching TRBD1 (5 bases). Germline CDR1 and CDR2: MGHRA and YSYEKL. The V end lost 1 base, the J end lost 5 bases, and 17 bases lay between the germline ends. This CDR3 contains 16 residues. The CDR3 spells CASSQAPGREAYGYTF. The CDR3 DNA reads TGCGCCAGCAGCCAAGCCCCCGGCAGGGAAGCATATGGCTACACCTTC.